This TCR beta chain is drawn from a study of T cells in Graves' hyperthyroidism and ophthalmopathy. This CDR3 is 17 amino acids long. The junction had 19 bases not matched to a gene; V was cut back by 5 bases and J by 6 bases. The germline V gene has CDR1 MDHEN and CDR2 SYDVKM. Approximately 9.3 ml of fresh peripheral blood supplied the PBMCs. This clonotype has a count of ten or more. The source material, RNA transcripts, was used to amplify TCR beta CDR3 regions. The HTBI primer set drove a first-round RT-PCR of the TCR CDR3. One entry per CDR3 protein, called by TCRdb with MiXCR from the multiplex PCR reads. This sample has fewer than 500,000 distinct CDR3 sequences, with 13% to 15% found just once.

The sequence derives from a woman aged 25 to 45 with Graves' ophthalmopathy. The chain has TRBV28 and TRBJ2-7; 7 bases match TRBD2. Sequenced: blood. The CDR3, as DNA: TGTGCCAGCAGTGGGGCCCCGGGGGGAAGGGTTGAGGTCGAGCAGTACTTC. This translates into CASSGAPGGRVEVEQYF. The full variable domain, completed using reference TRBV28 and TRBJ2-7, is DVKVTQSSRYLVKRTGEKVFLECVQDMDHENMFWYRQDPGLGLRLIYFSYDVKMKEKGDIPEGYSVSREKKERFSLILESASTNQTSMYLCASSGAPGGRVEVEQYFGPGTRLTVT.